Listed below are T cell receptor beta chains from one sample, sequenced in a study of T cell repertoires in cytomegalovirus infection. In TCRdb, the reads were re-called with MiXCR into one record per CDR3 protein. The sample lists around 310,000 distinct CDR3 sequences, under 35% occurring once. These receptors have no identified antigens. Material: cultured PBMCs, obtained from culture after CMV antigen stimulation. These receptors were collected from a human donor in good health (CMV status not recorded). Some clones in this sample may be carry-over from other donors' samples. Both conserved end residues are part of each CDR3. A D gene is named only where the DNA matches it firmly. Clone size appears in some rows only: once, few, many, or a class for an expanded clone.

d_gene,v_gene,j_gene,abundance,CDR3aa,CDR3nt
.,TRBV6-5,TRBJ1-1,.,CASSLAGPEGEAFF,TGTGCCAGCAGCCTGGCAGGCCCTGAGGGTGAAGCTTTCTTT
.,TRBV20-1,TRBJ2-3,.,CSAPWADGTDTQYF,TGCAGTGCCCCGTGGGCGGATGGAACAGATACGCAGTATTTT
TRBD2,TRBV12-3/TRBV12-4,TRBJ2-1,.,CASSFGAGGFRNEQFF,TGTGCCAGCAGTTTTGGAGCGGGGGGTTTCAGGAATGAGCAGTTCTTC
TRBD2,TRBV5-1,TRBJ2-7,many,CASSPLGGEQYF,TGCGCCAGCAGCCCGTTGGGGGGGGAGCAGTACTTC
.,TRBV7-2,TRBJ2-3,many,CASRLRTSTDTQYF,TGTGCCAGCAGACTTAGGACTAGCACAGATACGCAGTATTTT
.,TRBV7-2,TRBJ1-1,many,CASRYTGLNTEAFF,TGTGCCAGCAGGTACACAGGGTTAAACACTGAAGCTTTCTTT
TRBD2,TRBV7-3,TRBJ2-1,.,CASSGLAGAPHNEQFF,TGTGCCAGCAGTGGACTAGCGGGGGCCCCTCACAATGAGCAGTTCTTC
.,TRBV12-3/TRBV12-4,TRBJ2-1,many,CAQGGSSYNEQFF,TGTGCCCAAGGAGGGAGCTCCTACAATGAGCAGTTCTTC
TRBD1,TRBV7-2,TRBJ1-5,many,CASSLEGQGRDNQPQHF,TGTGCCAGCAGCTTAGAGGGACAGGGTCGAGACAATCAGCCCCAGCATTTT
TRBD2,TRBV6-1,TRBJ2-3,many,CASSSTSGEPDTQYF,TGTGCCAGCAGTTCGACTAGCGGGGAACCAGATACGCAGTATTTT
TRBD1,TRBV24-1,TRBJ2-7,.,CATSDSGTGRYEQYF,TGTGCCACCAGTGATTCCGGGACAGGACGCTACGAGCAGTACTTC
TRBD1,TRBV19,TRBJ1-6,many,CASSTDRGNYNSPLHF,TGTGCCAGTAGTACCGACAGGGGCAACTATAATTCACCCCTCCACTTT
.,TRBV6-2/TRBV6-3,TRBJ1-4,.,CASSPQPRSNDEKLFF,TGTGCCAGCAGTCCGCAACCGCGAAGCAACGATGAAAAACTGTTTTTT
.,TRBV6-5,TRBJ1-1,few,CASSQKYFTEAFF,TGTGCCAGCAGCCAAAAATACTTCACTGAAGCTTTCTTT
TRBD1,TRBV2,TRBJ1-4,few,CASSRTGGTTNEKLFF,TGTGCCAGCAGTCGGACAGGGGGCACTACTAATGAAAAACTGTTTTTT
TRBD1,TRBV18,TRBJ1-2,.,CASSLRQGPTYGYTF,TGTGCCAGCTCTCTTCGACAGGGGCCTACCTATGGCTACACCTTC
.,TRBV11-2,TRBJ2-5,few,CASSSHRLQETQYF,TGTGCCAGCAGCTCCCACAGGTTACAAGAGACCCAGTACTTC
.,TRBV12-3/TRBV12-4,TRBJ1-5,many,CASSLAGGGQPQHF,TGTGCCAGCAGTTTGGCTGGGGGTGGTCAGCCCCAGCATTTT
TRBD1,TRBV5-6,TRBJ1-2,once,CASSLVGTGGYGYTF,TGTGCCAGCAGCTTGGTGGGGACAGGGGGTTATGGCTACACCTTC
TRBD2,TRBV6-4,TRBJ2-3,many,CASSASGDTDTQYF,TGTGCCAGCAGTGCTAGCGGGGACACAGATACGCAGTATTTT
.,TRBV7-6,TRBJ1-2,.,CASSLDDFYGYTF,TGTGCCAGCAGCTTAGACGACTTCTATGGCTACACCTTC
TRBD1,TRBV6-1,TRBJ2-1,.,CASRWGTGGISYNEQFF,TGTGCCAGCAGGTGGGGGACAGGGGGCATCTCCTACAATGAGCAGTTCTTC
.,TRBV7-8,TRBJ1-1,few,CASSPNQYNTEAFF,TGTGCCAGCAGCCCAAATCAGTATAACACTGAAGCTTTCTTT
.,TRBV4-1,TRBJ1-3,.,CASSQAPHEMGEPGNTIYF,TGCGCCAGCAGCCAAGCCCCACACGAGATGGGGGAACCTGGAAACACCATATATTTT
.,TRBV3-1,TRBJ1-3,.,CATTTSSGNTIYF,TGTGCCACCACGACATCCTCTGGAAACACCATATATTTT
TRBD1,TRBV3-1,TRBJ2-7,few,CASSQGGTGFDEQYF,TGTGCCAGCAGCCAAGGTGGGACAGGTTTCGACGAGCAGTACTTC
TRBD1,TRBV27,TRBJ1-6,.,CASSFTGQGRANSYNSPLHF,TGTGCCAGCAGTTTTACCGGACAGGGTAGGGCGAACTCCTATAATTCACCCCTCCACTTT